The entry that follows covers one T cell receptor (beta chain) sequence. Antigen unknown. This sample was taken from a study of cytomegalovirus exposure and HLA in healthy donors. General observations from the study: Donor immune exposure was known only as CMV serostatus.

With 60 Vbeta and 13 Jbeta primers, the PCR was carried out. Profiled with immunoSEQ multiplex PCR; TCRdb holds only in-frame clones, not every one. There are 120,000 or so clones in the sample, with around 3.6% held by the top ten. The CDR3 runs 17 residues. Germline V CDR1 and CDR2: SGHKS, YYEKEE (reference sequence). V trimming: 0 bases; J trimming: 1 base; junction bases outside the gene matches: 9. The chain links TRBV5-5 to TRBJ1-1, with 7 bases fitting TRBD1. This receptor was obtained from a man in his late teens or twenties in good health and CMV-seronegative. Sequencing input: PBMCs. Here the CDR3 reads CASSLGGTDLPNTEAFF. In DNA, the CDR3 is TGTGCCAGCAGCTTGGGCGGGACAGACTTACCGAACACTGAAGCTTTCTTT. The entire variable domain, with the rest obtained from reference TRBV5-5 and TRBJ1-1, is as follows: DAGVTQSPTHLIKTRGQQVTLRCSPISGHKSVSWYQQVLGQGPQFIFQYYEKEERGRGNFPDRFSARQFPNYSSELNVNALLLGDSALYLCASSLGGTDLPNTEAFFGQGTRLTVV.